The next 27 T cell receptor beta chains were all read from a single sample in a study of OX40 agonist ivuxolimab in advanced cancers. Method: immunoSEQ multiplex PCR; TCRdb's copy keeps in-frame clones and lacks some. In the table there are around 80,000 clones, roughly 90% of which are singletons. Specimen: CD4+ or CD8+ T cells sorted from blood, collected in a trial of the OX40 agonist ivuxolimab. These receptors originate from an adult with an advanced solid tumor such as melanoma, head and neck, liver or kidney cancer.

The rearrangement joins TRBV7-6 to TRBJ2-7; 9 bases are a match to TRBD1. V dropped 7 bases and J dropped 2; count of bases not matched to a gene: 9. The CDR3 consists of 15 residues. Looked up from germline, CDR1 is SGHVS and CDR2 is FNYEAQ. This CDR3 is CASTEGQGYTYEQYF. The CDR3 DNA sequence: TGTGCCAGCACTGAGGGACAGGGTTATACCTACGAGCAGTACTTC.

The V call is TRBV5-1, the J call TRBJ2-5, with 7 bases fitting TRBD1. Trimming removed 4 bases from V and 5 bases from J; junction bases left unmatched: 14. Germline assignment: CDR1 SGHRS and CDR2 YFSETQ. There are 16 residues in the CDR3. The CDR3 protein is CASSPGTVNVGETQYF. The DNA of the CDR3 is TGCGCCAGCAGCCCCGGGACAGTCAATGTCGGGGAGACCCAGTACTTC.

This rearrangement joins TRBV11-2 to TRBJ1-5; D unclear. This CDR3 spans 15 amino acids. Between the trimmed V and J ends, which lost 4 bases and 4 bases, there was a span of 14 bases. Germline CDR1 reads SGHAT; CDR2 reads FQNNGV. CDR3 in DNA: TGTGCCAGCAGCTCCCCCCGGGGTACAAATCAGCCCCAGCATTTT. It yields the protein CASSSPRGTNQPQHF.

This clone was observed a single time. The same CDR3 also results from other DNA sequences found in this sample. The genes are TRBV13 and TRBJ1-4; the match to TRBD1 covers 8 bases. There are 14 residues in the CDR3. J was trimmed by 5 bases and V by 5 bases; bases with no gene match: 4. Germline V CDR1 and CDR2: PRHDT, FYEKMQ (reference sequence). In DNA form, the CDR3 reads TGTGCCAGCAGCCCAGGGGGCCTAAATGAAAAACTGTTTTTT. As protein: CASSPGGLNEKLFF.

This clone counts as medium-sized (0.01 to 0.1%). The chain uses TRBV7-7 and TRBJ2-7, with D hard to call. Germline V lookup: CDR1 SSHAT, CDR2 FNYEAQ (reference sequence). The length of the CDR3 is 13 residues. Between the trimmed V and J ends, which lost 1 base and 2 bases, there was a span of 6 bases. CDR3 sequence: CASSLEIAYEQYF. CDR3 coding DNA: TGTGCCAGCAGCTTAGAGATAGCCTACGAGCAGTACTTC.

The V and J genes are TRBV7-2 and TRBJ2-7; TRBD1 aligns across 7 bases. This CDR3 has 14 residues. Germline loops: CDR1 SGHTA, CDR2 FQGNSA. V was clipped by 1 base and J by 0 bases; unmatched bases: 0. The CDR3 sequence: CASSLGDSSYEQYF. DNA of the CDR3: TGTGCCAGCAGCTTAGGGGACAGCTCCTACGAGCAGTACTTC. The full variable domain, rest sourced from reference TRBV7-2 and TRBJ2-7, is GAGVSQSPSNKVTEKGKDVELRCDPISGHTALYWYRQSLGQGLEFLIYFQGNSAPDKSGLPSDRFSAERTGGSVSTLTIQRTQQEDSAVYLCASSLGDSSYEQYFGPGTRLTVT.

Here the CDR3 DNA reads TGTGCCAGCAAAGGGTTTCGGACTGAAGCTTTCTTT. Residues: CASKGFRTEAFF. The chain recombines TRBV6-5 with TRBJ1-1; D is uncertain. V dropped 7 bases and J dropped 5 bases, with 11 bases sitting between them. The CDR3 is 12 amino acids. Germline values: CDR1 MNHEY, CDR2 SVGAGI.

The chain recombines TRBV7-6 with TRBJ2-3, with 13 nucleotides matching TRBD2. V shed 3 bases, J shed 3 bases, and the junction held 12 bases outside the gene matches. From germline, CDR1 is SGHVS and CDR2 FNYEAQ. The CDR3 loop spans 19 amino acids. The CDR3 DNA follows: TGTGCCAGCAGCTTCGACGTACCGGGACTAGCGGGGATGACAGATACGCAGTATTTT. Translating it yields CASSFDVPGLAGMTDTQYF.

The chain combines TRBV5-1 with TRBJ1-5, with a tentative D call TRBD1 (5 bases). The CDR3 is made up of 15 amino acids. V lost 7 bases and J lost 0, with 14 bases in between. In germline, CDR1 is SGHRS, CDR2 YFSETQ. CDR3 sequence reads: CASRETAFSNQPQHF. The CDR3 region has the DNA TGCGCCAGCCGTGAGACAGCCTTTAGCAATCAGCCCCAGCATTTT.

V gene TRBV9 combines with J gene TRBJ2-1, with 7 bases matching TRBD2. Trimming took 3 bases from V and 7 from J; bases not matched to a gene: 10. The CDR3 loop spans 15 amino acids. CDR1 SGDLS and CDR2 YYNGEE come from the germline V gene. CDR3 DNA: TGTGCCAGCAGCGCCTCCGGGACTAACCAAAATGAGCAGTTCTTC. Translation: CASSASGTNQNEQFF. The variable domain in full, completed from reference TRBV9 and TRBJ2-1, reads DSGVTQTPKHLITATGQRVTLRCSPRSGDLSVYWYQQSLDQGLQFLIQYYNGEERAKGNILERFSAQQFPDLHSELNLSSLELGDSALYFCASSASGTNQNEQFFGPGTRLTVL.

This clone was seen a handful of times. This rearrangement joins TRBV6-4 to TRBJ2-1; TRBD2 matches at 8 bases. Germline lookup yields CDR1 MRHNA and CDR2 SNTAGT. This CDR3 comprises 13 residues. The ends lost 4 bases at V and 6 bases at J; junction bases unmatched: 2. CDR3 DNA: TGTGCCAGCAGTGCCGGGACTAGCAATGAGCAGTTCTTC. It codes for CASSAGTSNEQFF.

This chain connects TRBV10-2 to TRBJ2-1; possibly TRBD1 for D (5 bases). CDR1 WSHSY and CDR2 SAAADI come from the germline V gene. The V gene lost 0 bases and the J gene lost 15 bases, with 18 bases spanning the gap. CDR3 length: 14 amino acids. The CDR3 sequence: CASSESAGIAQLFF. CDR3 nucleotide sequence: TGCGCCAGCAGTGAGTCTGCAGGGATTGCACAACTGTTCTTC.

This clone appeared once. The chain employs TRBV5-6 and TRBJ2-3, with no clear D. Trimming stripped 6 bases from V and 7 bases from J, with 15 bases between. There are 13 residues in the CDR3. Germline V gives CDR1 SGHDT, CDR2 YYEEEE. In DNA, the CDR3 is TGTGCCAGCACCCCGACCAGAACATATACGCAGTATTTT. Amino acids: CASTPTRTYTQYF.

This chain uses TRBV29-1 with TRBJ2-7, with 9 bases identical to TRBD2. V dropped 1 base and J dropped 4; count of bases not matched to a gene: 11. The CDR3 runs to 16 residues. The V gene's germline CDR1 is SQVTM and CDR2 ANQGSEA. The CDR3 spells CSVEGTSSGVTYEQYF. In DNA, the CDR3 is TGCAGCGTTGAAGGGACGTCTAGCGGGGTCACGTACGAGCAGTACTTC.

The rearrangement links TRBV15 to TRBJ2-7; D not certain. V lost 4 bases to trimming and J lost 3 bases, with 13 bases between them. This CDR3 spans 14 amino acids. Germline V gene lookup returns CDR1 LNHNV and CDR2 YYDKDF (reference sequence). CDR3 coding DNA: TGTGCCACCAGCAACCGACGGCCGAACTACGAGCAGTACTTC. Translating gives CATSNRRPNYEQYF.

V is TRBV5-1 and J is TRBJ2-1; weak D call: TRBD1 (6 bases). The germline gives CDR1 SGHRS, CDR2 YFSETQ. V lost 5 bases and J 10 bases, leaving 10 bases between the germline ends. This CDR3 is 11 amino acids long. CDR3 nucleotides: TGCGCCAGCAGTCAGGGGTGGGAGCAGTTCTTC. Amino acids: CASSQGWEQFF.

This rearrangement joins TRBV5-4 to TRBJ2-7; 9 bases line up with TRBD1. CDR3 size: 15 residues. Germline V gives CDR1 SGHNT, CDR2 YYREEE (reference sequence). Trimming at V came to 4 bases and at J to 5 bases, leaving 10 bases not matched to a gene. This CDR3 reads CASSNPGQGPHEQYF. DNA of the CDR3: TGTGCCAGCAGCAACCCGGGACAGGGTCCCCACGAGCAGTACTTC.

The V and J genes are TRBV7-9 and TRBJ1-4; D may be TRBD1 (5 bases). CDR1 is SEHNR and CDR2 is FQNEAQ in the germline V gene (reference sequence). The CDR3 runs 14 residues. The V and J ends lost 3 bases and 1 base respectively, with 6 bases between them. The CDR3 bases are TGTGCCAGCAGCTTCCAGGGAACTAATGAAAAACTGTTTTTT. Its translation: CASSFQGTNEKLFF.

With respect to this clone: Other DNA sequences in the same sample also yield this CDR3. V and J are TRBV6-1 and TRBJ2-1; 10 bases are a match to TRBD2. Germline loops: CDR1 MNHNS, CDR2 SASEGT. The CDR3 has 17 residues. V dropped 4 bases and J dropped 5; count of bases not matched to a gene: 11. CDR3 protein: CASSARLGLAGDNEQFF. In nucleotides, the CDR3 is TGTGCCAGCAGTGCCCGCTTGGGGCTAGCGGGGGACAATGAGCAGTTCTTC.

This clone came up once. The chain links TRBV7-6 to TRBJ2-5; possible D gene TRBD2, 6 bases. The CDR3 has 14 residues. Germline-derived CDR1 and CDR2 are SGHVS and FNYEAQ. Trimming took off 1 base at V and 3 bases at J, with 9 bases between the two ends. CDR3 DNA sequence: TGTGCCAGCAGCTTAGGAGCTAGCGAAGAGACCCAGTACTTC. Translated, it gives CASSLGASEETQYF.

The CDR3 bases are TGTGCCAGCAGTGAGACGACTAACTATGGCTACACCTTC. Translating it yields CASSETTNYGYTF. The chain is built from TRBV5-6 and TRBJ1-2; D gene ambiguous. V was trimmed by 5 bases and J by 0 bases, leaving 8 bases between them. The V gene's germline CDR1 is SGHDT and CDR2 YYEEEE. The CDR3 is made up of 13 amino acids. Complete variable domain (other parts from reference TRBV5-6 and TRBJ1-2): DAGVTQSPTHLIKTRGQQVTLRCSPKSGHDTVSWYQQALGQGPQFIFQYYEEEERQRGNFPDRFSGHQFPNYSSELNVNALLLGDSALYLCASSETTNYGYTFGSGTRLTVV.

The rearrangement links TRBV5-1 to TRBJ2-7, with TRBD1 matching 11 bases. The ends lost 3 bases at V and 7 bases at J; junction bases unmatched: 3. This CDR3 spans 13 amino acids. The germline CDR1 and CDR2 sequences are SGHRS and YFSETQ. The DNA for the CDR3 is TGCGCCAGCAGCTGGACAGGGGGCGGTGAGCAGTACTTC. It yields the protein CASSWTGGGEQYF.

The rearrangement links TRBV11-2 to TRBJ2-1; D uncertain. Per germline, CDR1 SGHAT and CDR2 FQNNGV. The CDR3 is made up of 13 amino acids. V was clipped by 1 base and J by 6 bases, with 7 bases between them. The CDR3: CASSLVPSNEQFF. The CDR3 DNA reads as TGTGCCAGCAGCTTAGTCCCGTCCAATGAGCAGTTCTTC.

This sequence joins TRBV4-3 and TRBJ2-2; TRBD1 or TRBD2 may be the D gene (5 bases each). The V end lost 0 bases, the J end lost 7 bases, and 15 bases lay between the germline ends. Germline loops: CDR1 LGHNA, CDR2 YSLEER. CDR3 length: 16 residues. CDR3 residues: CASSQDSGQGGGELFF. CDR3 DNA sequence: TGCGCCAGCAGCCAAGATTCGGGGCAGGGTGGCGGGGAGCTGTTTTTT.

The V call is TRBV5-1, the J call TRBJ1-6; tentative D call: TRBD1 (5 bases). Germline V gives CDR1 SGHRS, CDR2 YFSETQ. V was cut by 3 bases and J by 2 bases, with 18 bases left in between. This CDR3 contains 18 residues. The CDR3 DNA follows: TGCGCCAGCAGCTGGGATCCCGAGGAGGGGACCTATAATTCACCCCTCCACTTT. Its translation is CASSWDPEEGTYNSPLHF.

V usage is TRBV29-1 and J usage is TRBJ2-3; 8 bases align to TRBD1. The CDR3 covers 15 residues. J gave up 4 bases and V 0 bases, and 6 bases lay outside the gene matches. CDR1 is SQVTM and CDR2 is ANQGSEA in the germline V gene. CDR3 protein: CSVEDRDRRPDTQYF. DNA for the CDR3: TGCAGCGTTGAAGACCGGGACAGGAGGCCAGATACGCAGTATTTT.

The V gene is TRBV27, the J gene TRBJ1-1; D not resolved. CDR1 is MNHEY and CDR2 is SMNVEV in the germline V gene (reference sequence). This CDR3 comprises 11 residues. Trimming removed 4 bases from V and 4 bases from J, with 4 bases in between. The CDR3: CASSSPTEAFF. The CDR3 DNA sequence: TGTGCCAGCAGTTCCCCCACTGAAGCTTTCTTT.